Listed here are 26 T cell receptor beta chains from one sample, sequenced in a study of blood T cell repertoires in COVID-19. Assay used: immunoSEQ multiplex PCR; TCRdb lists only in-frame clones, some missing. The table lists 310,000 or so clones, around 88% of them singletons, with about 6.1% in the top ten. Sequencing was carried out using PBMCs or T cells enriched from blood (not recorded which). Receptors were obtained from a woman in her thirties or forties who had recovered from COVID-19.

The gene calls are TRBV30 and TRBJ1-2, with a possible D match to TRBD1 (5 bases). The CDR3 extends over 15 amino acids. Germline CDR1 is GTSNPN and CDR2 is SVGIG (reference sequence). Trimming removed 2 bases at V and 8 bases at J, with 21 bases between. The CDR3 bases are TGTGCCTGGAGTTTGAGGGCAGGAGGGGCCTTCGGCTACACCTTC. Its translation: CAWSLRAGGAFGYTF.

The chain links TRBV20-1 to TRBJ2-7; 9 bases match TRBD2. The V gene's germline CDR1 is DFQATT and CDR2 SNEGSKA (reference sequence). This CDR3 is built from 14 residues. Losses at the gene ends were 3 bases for V and 7 bases for J; bases not matched to a gene: 10. The DNA for the CDR3 is TGCAGTGCTAGTAGGTTAGCGGGAGAGGGAGAGCAGTACTTC. Amino acids: CSASRLAGEGEQYF.

The chain is built from TRBV28 and TRBJ1-2, with 9 bases identical to TRBD1. Looked up from germline, CDR1 is MDHEN and CDR2 is SYDVKM. The CDR3 consists of 14 residues. The V gene end was trimmed by 5 bases and the J gene end by 5 bases; junction bases not matched to a gene: 6. CDR3: CASSRYRGRYGYTF. In DNA form, the CDR3 reads TGTGCCAGCAGTCGCTACAGGGGGCGGTATGGCTACACCTTC.

This chain joins TRBV7-2 and TRBJ2-4, with TRBD1 identical over 7 bases. This CDR3 is built from 13 residues. V trimming: 0 bases; J trimming: 12 bases; junction bases outside the gene matches: 5. Germline values: CDR1 SGHTA, CDR2 FQGNSA. The CDR3 DNA reads as TGTGCCAGCAGCTTAGCGTGGGACAGCTATCAGTACTTC. This translates into CASSLAWDSYQYF.

The V and J genes are TRBV5-1 and TRBJ2-7; 14 bases fit TRBD2. The CDR3 consists of 18 residues. Germline-derived CDR1 and CDR2 are SGHRS and YFSETQ. Losses at the gene ends were 4 bases for V and 2 bases for J; bases not matched to a gene: 11. The DNA of the CDR3 is TGCGCCAGCAGCCGCGGGACGGGACTAGCGGGGGTGACCTACGAGCAGTACTTC. Its protein product is CASSRGTGLAGVTYEQYF.

The chain employs TRBV30 and TRBJ2-3; D perhaps matches TRBD2 (5 bases). Germline V gives CDR1 GTSNPN, CDR2 SVGIG (reference sequence). The CDR3 spans 14 residues. The V and J ends lost 0 bases and 8 bases respectively, with 15 bases between them. This chain's CDR3 is CAWSVLVSAGTQYF. The CDR3 region has the DNA TGTGCCTGGAGTGTACTGGTCTCTGCGGGTACGCAGTATTTT. Combining the CDR3 with reference TRBV30 and TRBJ2-3 gives the whole variable domain SQTIHQWPATLVQPVGSPLSLECTVEGTSNPNLYWYRQAAGRGLQLLFYSVGIGQISSEVPQNLSASRPQDRQFILSSKKLLLSDSGFYLCAWSVLVSAGTQYFGPGTRLTVL.

This clone was counted a single time. This chain uses TRBV7-2 with TRBJ1-5; D ambiguous. V was clipped by 2 bases and J by 3 bases, with 11 bases between them. The CDR3 spans 15 residues. Germline-derived CDR1 and CDR2 are SGHTA and FQGNSA. For the CDR3, the DNA is TGTGCCAGCAGCTTACCCGGGGAATTCAATCAGCCCCAGCATTTT. This codes for CASSLPGEFNQPQHF.

This clone has a single count. The chain employs TRBV28 and TRBJ2-7, with 9 bases lining up with TRBD1. Germline V gene data show CDR1 as MDHEN and CDR2 as SYDVKM. V lost 7 bases and J lost 2; bases outside the gene matches: 12. The CDR3 covers 16 residues. CDR3 amino acids: CASNVQGAAFTYEQYF. In DNA, the CDR3 is TGTGCCAGCAACGTACAGGGGGCAGCCTTCACCTACGAGCAGTACTTC.

The chain combines TRBV27 with TRBJ1-1, with D tentatively TRBD1 (6 bases). The germline V and J ends were trimmed by 2 bases and 4 bases, with 8 bases remaining between them. Per germline, CDR1 MNHEY and CDR2 SMNVEV (reference sequence). The CDR3 covers 13 residues. The CDR3 DNA is TGTGCCAGCAGTTTAGCGGGGGCCACTGAAGCTTTCTTT. Translating gives CASSLAGATEAFF.

This chain connects TRBV12-3 or TRBV12-4 to TRBJ1-2; 8 bases map to TRBD1. Trimming at V came to 6 bases and at J to 8 bases, leaving 8 bases not matched to a gene. The CDR3 sequence is 13 residues long. The CDR3 coding sequence is TGTGCCAGCAGCTTCGGACAGGGACGGGGCTACACCTTC. Encoded protein: CASSFGQGRGYTF.

The rearrangement links TRBV27 to TRBJ1-5; D gene ambiguous. Germline V CDR1 and CDR2: MNHEY, SMNVEV (reference sequence). Trimming stripped 6 bases from V and 0 bases from J, with 9 bases between. CDR3 length: 14 residues. CDR3 amino acids: CASSRRISNQPQHF. For the CDR3, the DNA is TGTGCCAGCAGCCGCAGAATTAGCAATCAGCCCCAGCATTTT.

The V call is TRBV23-1, the J call TRBJ2-3; TRBD1 aligns across 7 bases. TRBV23-1 is labeled an ORF, and its function is uncertain. The CDR3 runs 14 residues. With 6 bases clipped from V and 5 bases from J, the junction kept 8 bases outside the gene matches. CDR3 sequence: CASRQPDREDTQYF. DNA of the CDR3: TGCGCCAGCAGGCAGCCTGACAGGGAAGATACGCAGTATTTT.

For this clone: Other DNA sequences in the sample encode the same CDR3. This chain uses TRBV27 with TRBJ1-2, with 10 bases fitting TRBD1. The CDR3 loop spans 15 amino acids. Germline loops: CDR1 MNHEY, CDR2 SMNVEV (reference sequence). V gave up 2 bases and J gave up 4 bases; unmatched junction bases: 4. CDR3 region: CASSLGGQGFYGYTF. The CDR3 DNA is TGTGCCAGCAGTTTAGGGGGACAGGGGTTCTATGGCTACACCTTC.

The rearrangement joins TRBV7-6 to TRBJ2-5, with 11 bases matching TRBD2. The CDR3 is 15 residues long. Germline assignment: CDR1 SGHVS and CDR2 FNYEAQ. The junction had 2 bases not matched to a gene; V was cut back by 3 bases and J by 2 bases. CDR3 in DNA: TGTGCCAGCAGCTTCTTAGCGGGAGGGCAAGAGACCCAGTACTTC. Amino acid sequence: CASSFLAGGQETQYF. Complete variable domain (other parts from reference TRBV7-6 and TRBJ2-5): GAGVSQSPRYKVTKRGQDVALRCDPISGHVSLYWYRQALGQGPEFLTYFNYEAQQDKSGLPNDRFSAERPEGSISTLTIQRTEQRDSAMYRCASSFLAGGQETQYFGPGTRLLVL.

This chain joins TRBV5-6 and TRBJ2-3; 8 positions agree with TRBD2. The germline V gene has CDR1 SGHDT and CDR2 YYEEEE. Trimming removed 2 bases from V and 0 bases from J; junction bases left unmatched: 5. The CDR3 has 16 amino acids. This CDR3 is CASSFVSGKSTDTQYF. The CDR3 nucleotides are TGTGCCAGCAGCTTCGTTAGCGGGAAAAGCACAGATACGCAGTATTTT. Together with reference TRBV5-6 and TRBJ2-3, the CDR3 gives the full variable domain: DAGVTQSPTHLIKTRGQQVTLRCSPKSGHDTVSWYQQALGQGPQFIFQYYEEEERQRGNFPDRFSGHQFPNYSSELNVNALLLGDSALYLCASSFVSGKSTDTQYFGPGTRLTVL.

The chain has TRBV28 and TRBJ2-4; no firm D call. Between the trimmed V and J ends, which lost 10 bases and 0 bases, there was a span of 10 bases. The CDR3 contains 13 residues. Germline lookup yields CDR1 MDHEN and CDR2 SYDVKM. This chain's CDR3 is CATQVLAKNIQYF. The CDR3 DNA reads as TGTGCCACACAAGTCCTAGCCAAAAACATTCAGTACTTC.

The rearrangement uses TRBV18 and TRBJ1-2; TRBD1 agrees at 8 bases. CDR1 is KGHSH and CDR2 is LQKENI in the germline V gene. The junction had 5 bases not matched to a gene; V was cut back by 5 bases and J by 0 bases. This CDR3 has 15 amino acids. The CDR3: CASSMTQGANYGYTF. The DNA for the CDR3 is TGTGCCAGCTCAATGACACAGGGGGCTAACTATGGCTACACCTTC.

The rearrangement joins TRBV5-1 to TRBJ2-5; 7 nucleotides agree with TRBD1. V shed 5 bases, J shed 3 bases, and the junction held 7 bases outside the gene matches. CDR1 is SGHRS and CDR2 is YFSETQ in the germline V gene. The CDR3 totals 14 residues. The CDR3 DNA sequence: TGCGCCAGCAGGATGAGGGGGCGGGAAGAGACCCAGTACTTC. Translation: CASRMRGREETQYF.

A few counts support this clone. J is TRBJ2-7 and V is TRBV5-6, with TRBD1 matching 9 bases. The J segment lost 2 bases and the V segment lost 3 bases, leaving 6 bases of the junction unmatched. This CDR3 has 15 amino acids. Looked up from germline, CDR1 is SGHDT and CDR2 is YYEEEE. CDR3 in amino acids: CASSSPGQGPYEQYF. The DNA of the CDR3 is TGTGCCAGCAGCTCACCGGGACAGGGCCCCTACGAGCAGTACTTC.

The chain uses TRBV7-6 and TRBJ2-5, with 9 bases matching TRBD2. The CDR3 totals 15 residues. Germline trimming cut 0 bases from V and 2 bases from J; bases unmatched to any gene: 1. Per germline, CDR1 SGHVS and CDR2 FNYEAQ. CDR3 nucleotides: TGTGCCAGCAGCTTAGCGCGGGGGGGACAAGAGACCCAGTACTTC. Its translation: CASSLARGGQETQYF.

The genes are TRBV4-1 and TRBJ1-1; D ambiguous. Germline assignment: CDR1 MGHRA and CDR2 YSYEKL. Trimming cost V 1 base and J 0 bases, with 9 bases left between them. The CDR3 has 15 residues. CDR3 sequence reads: CASSQAGFMNTEAFF. DNA of the CDR3: TGCGCCAGCAGCCAAGCAGGATTTATGAACACTGAAGCTTTCTTT.

This clone appeared a single time. V gene TRBV3-1 (or the pseudogene TRBV3-2) combines with J gene TRBJ2-1; 9 bases map to TRBD1. V lost 6 bases, J lost 10 bases, and 1 base stayed unmatched. CDR1 is LGHDT and CDR2 is YNNKEL in the germline V gene (reference sequence). The CDR3 runs to 11 residues. CDR3 coding DNA: TGTGCCAGCAGAGACAGGGGGGAGCAGTTCTTC. This codes for CASRDRGEQFF.

The chain employs TRBV5-1 and TRBJ1-4; D ambiguous. Between the trimmed V and J ends, which lost 5 bases and 5 bases, there was a span of 10 bases. CDR1 is SGHRS and CDR2 is YFSETQ in the germline V gene. The CDR3 totals 13 residues. The CDR3, as DNA: TGCGCCAGCAGGTCAGGCGAGAATGAAAAACTGTTTTTT. It is translated as CASRSGENEKLFF.

The J gene is TRBJ2-3, the V gene TRBV5-1; TRBD2 matches 9 bases. This CDR3 has 17 amino acids. Germline-derived CDR1 and CDR2 are SGHRS and YFSETQ. With 0 bases clipped from V and 0 bases from J, the junction kept 5 bases outside the gene matches. In nucleotides, the CDR3 is TGCGCCAGCAGCTTGGGATTGACTAGCGGTAGCACAGATACGCAGTATTTT. Amino acids: CASSLGLTSGSTDTQYF.

The J gene is TRBJ2-3, the V gene TRBV7-3; no firm D call. Trimming stripped 5 bases from V and 5 bases from J, with 14 bases between. This CDR3 has 14 amino acids. In germline, CDR1 is SGHTA, CDR2 FQGTGA. CDR3 DNA sequence: TGTGCCAGCAGCCCCTCGAATAGCCAAGATACGCAGTATTTT. It encodes CASSPSNSQDTQYF.

The J gene is TRBJ2-1, the V gene TRBV5-4; the match to TRBD2 covers 9 bases. The junction had 9 bases not matched to a gene; V was cut back by 1 base and J by 7 bases. The CDR3 covers 16 residues. Germline CDR1 reads SGHNT; CDR2 reads YYREEE (reference sequence). CDR3 bases: TGTGCCAGCAGCTTGAGCCTAGCGGGAAATGAGAATGAGCAGTTCTTC. Its protein product is CASSLSLAGNENEQFF.